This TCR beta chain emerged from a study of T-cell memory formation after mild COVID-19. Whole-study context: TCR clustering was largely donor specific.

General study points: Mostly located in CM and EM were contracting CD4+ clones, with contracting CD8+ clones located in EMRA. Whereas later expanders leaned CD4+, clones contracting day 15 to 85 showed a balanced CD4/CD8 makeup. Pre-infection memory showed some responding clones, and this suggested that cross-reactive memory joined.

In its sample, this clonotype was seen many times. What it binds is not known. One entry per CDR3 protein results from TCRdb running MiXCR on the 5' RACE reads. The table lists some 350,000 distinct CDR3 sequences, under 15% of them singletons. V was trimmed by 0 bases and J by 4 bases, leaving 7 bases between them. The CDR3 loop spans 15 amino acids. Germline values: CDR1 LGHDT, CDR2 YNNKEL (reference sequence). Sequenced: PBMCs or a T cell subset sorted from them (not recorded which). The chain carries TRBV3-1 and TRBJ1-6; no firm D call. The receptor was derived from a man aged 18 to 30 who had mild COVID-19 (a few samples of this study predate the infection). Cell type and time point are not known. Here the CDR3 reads CASSQDPGYNSPLHF. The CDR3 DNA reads TGTGCCAGCAGCCAAGACCCAGGTTATAATTCACCCCTCCACTTT.